This is a list of T cell receptor beta chains from one sample in a study of sequential checkpoint blockade in melanoma. Assay: immunoSEQ multiplex PCR; the TCRdb copy retains only in-frame clones and omits some. The table shows 15,000 to 20,000 clones, with 70% occurring only once. This specimen consisted of CD8+ T cells sorted from blood (inferred from file names), obtained from a patient given nivolumab and ipilimumab in sequence. These receptors were taken from a human donor with melanoma. The CDR3 runs from the conserved cysteine through the conserved F or W. A D gene is named only where the DNA matches it firmly. Some rows have no size entry. The others give once, few or many, or a class for an expanded clone.

j_call d_call clone_size v_call cdr3_nt cdr3_aa
TRBJ1-6 NA few TRBV30 TGTGCCTGGAGTGTAATCGGGCCGGACGGGGATTCACCCCTCCACTTT CAWSVIGPDGDSPLHF
TRBJ2-5 TRBD2 few TRBV30 TGTGCCTGGAGTGTATCTAGCGGGCTTGCCACCCAAGAGACCCAGTACTTC CAWSVSSGLATQETQYF
TRBJ1-1 TRBD1 NA TRBV6-5 TGTGCCAGCGGCTTGGGACAGGGGAACACTGAAGCTTTCTTT CASGLGQGNTEAFF
TRBJ1-1 NA few TRBV30 TGTGCCTGGAACAGGGAACCCATGAACACTGAAGCTTTCTTT CAWNREPMNTEAFF
TRBJ1-1 NA NA TRBV19 TGTGCCAGTAGTATTATGGCGTGGGCGACAGCGCTGAACACTGAAGCTTTCTTT CASSIMAWATALNTEAFF
TRBJ2-5 TRBD1 NA TRBV27 TGTGCCAGCAGACCCAGGACAGGGGATCAAGAGACCCAGTACTTC CASRPRTGDQETQYF
TRBJ1-5 TRBD1 few TRBV4-2 TGTGCCAGCAGCCAAGAGTTGGGGCAGGGGGCCGACAATCAGCCCCAGCATTTT CASSQELGQGADNQPQHF
TRBJ1-2 TRBD1 once TRBV7-9 TGTGCCAGCAGCCAAAGACAGGGGGGTGATTATGGCTACACCTTC CASSQRQGGDYGYTF
TRBJ2-5 NA NA TRBV5-5 TGTGCCAGCAGCGCGACGACGGGGGAGACCCAGTACTTC CASSATTGETQYF
TRBJ2-2 NA NA TRBV4-3 TGCGCCAGCAGCCTGAGACAGAACACCGGGGAGCTGTTTTTT CASSLRQNTGELFF
TRBJ2-7 TRBD2 NA TRBV9 TGTGCCAGCAGCGCGGGACTAGCGACCTACGAGCAGTACTTC CASSAGLATYEQYF
TRBJ2-3 TRBD2 NA TRBV4-1 TGCGCCAGCAGCCATGAGGGACTACCCCGGGGAGATACGCAGTATTTT CASSHEGLPRGDTQYF
TRBJ2-1 TRBD2 NA TRBV7-8 TGTGCCAGCAGCATCGGACTAGCACGCCATGAGCAGTTCTTC CASSIGLARHEQFF
TRBJ2-1 TRBD2 NA TRBV10-1 TGCGCCAGCAGTGTCGCGACTAGCGGGGTAAGGGAGCAGTTCTTC CASSVATSGVREQFF